The 5 T cell receptor beta chains presented below share a single source sample, sequenced in a study of regulatory T cells in long-lasting Graves disease. CDR3 regions were amplified by Arm-PCR using iRepertoire HTBI primers to build TCR beta libraries. One entry per CDR3 protein, called by TCRdb with MiXCR from the multiplex PCR reads. The sample has 450,000 to 650,000 distinct CDR3 sequences; approximately 16% are singletons. Time point meaning: newly diagnosed GD, antithyroid drugs for less than 3 months. TCR sequences were obtained from RNA taken from PBMCs. The data were also submitted as part of a second study, on T cells in Graves' hyperthyroidism and ophthalmopathy.

The sample was peripheral blood mononuclear cells (PBMCs), taken at new diagnosis, from a patient treated with antithyroid drugs. Receptors were obtained from a woman aged 40-60 years with Graves disease.

The rearrangement links TRBV18 to TRBJ2-7; 9 bases agree with TRBD1. V shed 3 bases, J shed 4 bases, and the junction held 7 bases outside the gene matches. Germline assignment: CDR1 KGHSH and CDR2 LQKENI. This CDR3 spans 15 amino acids. CDR3 nucleotide sequence: TGTGCCAGCTCACCCAGGGACAGGGACTTATACGAGCAGTACTTC. This sequence encodes CASSPRDRDLYEQYF.

In this sample, this clonotype turned up many times. In DNA, the CDR3 is TGTGCCAGCAGGCAAGCGGGGGTTGGTACAGATACGCAGTATTTT. It translates to CASRQAGVGTDTQYF. The chain has TRBV12-3 or TRBV12-4 and TRBJ2-3; 8 positions match TRBD2. V dropped 6 bases and J dropped 3; count of bases not matched to a gene: 8. CDR3 length: 15 residues.

This clonotype was picked up many times. The V call is TRBV20-1, the J call TRBJ2-2; tentative D call: TRBD1 (6 bases). CDR3 length: 13 residues. Germline CDR1 DFQATT, CDR2 SNEGSKA (reference sequence). The V and J ends lost 4 bases and 1 base respectively, with 7 bases between them. The CDR3: CSATTGNTGELFF. The CDR3, as DNA: TGCAGTGCTACGACAGGGAACACCGGGGAGCTGTTTTTT.

This clonotype occurred many times. J is TRBJ1-1 and V is TRBV10-3; the match to TRBD1 covers 12 bases. Trimming cost V 3 bases and J 7 bases; bases outside gene matches: 6. This CDR3 spans 15 amino acids. Germline assignment: CDR1 ENHRY and CDR2 SYGVKD. This CDR3 reads CAISEGTGGSNEAFF. Here the CDR3 DNA reads TGTGCCATCAGTGAAGGGACAGGGGGCTCGAATGAAGCTTTCTTT.

V usage is TRBV5-1 and J usage is TRBJ2-6; D is perhaps TRBD1 (5 bases). CDR3 length: 15 amino acids. V dropped 4 bases and J dropped 0 bases, with 8 bases sitting between them. CDR1 is SGHRS, CDR2 YFSETQ, per germline. The CDR3 region has the DNA TGCGCCAGCAGCGTTCAGGGCTCTGGGGCCAACGTCCTGACTTTC. Encoded protein: CASSVQGSGANVLTF.